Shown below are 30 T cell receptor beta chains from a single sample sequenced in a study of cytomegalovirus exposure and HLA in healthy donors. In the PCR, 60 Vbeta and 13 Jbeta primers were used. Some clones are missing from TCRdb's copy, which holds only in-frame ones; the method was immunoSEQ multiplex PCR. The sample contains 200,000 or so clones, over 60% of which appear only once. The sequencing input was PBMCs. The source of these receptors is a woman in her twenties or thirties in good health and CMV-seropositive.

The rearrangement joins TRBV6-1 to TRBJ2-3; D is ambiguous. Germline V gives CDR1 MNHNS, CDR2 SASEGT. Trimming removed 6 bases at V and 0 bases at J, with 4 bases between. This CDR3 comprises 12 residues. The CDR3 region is CASRQSTDTQYF. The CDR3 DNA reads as TGTGCCAGCAGACAGAGCACAGATACGCAGTATTTT.

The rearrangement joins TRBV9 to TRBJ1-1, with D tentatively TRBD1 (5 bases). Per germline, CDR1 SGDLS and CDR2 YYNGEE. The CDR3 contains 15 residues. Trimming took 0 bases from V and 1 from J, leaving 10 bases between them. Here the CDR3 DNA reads TGTGCCAGCAGCGTAGGGTGGCAGGGGAACACTGAAGCTTTCTTT. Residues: CASSVGWQGNTEAFF.

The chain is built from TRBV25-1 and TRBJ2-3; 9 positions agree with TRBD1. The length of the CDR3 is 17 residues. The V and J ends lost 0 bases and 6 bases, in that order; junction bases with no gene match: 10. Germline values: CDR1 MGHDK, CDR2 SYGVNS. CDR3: CASSEYGTGGATDTQYF. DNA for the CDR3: TGTGCCAGCAGTGAATATGGAACAGGGGGCGCTACGGATACGCAGTATTTT.

In DNA, the CDR3 is TGCAGCGTCGGGTCGGGCGGGGGTATTGGCTACACCTTC. Encoded protein: CSVGSGGGIGYTF. The chain recombines TRBV29-1 with TRBJ1-2; D is perhaps TRBD1 (5 bases). Germline loops: CDR1 SQVTM, CDR2 ANQGSEA. The CDR3 contains 13 residues. Between the trimmed V and J ends, which lost 6 bases and 7 bases, there was a span of 18 bases.

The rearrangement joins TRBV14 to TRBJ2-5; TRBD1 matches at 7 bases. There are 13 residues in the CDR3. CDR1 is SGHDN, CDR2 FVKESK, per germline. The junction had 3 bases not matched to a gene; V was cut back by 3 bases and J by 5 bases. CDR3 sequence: CASSHDRVETQYF. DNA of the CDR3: TGTGCCAGCAGCCATGACAGGGTCGAGACCCAGTACTTC.

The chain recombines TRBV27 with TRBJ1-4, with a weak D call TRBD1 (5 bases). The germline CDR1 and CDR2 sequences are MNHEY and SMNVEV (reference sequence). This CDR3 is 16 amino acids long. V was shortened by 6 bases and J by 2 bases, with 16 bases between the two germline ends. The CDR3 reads CASRLSSAGTNEKLFF. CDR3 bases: TGTGCCAGCAGACTTTCCTCAGCAGGGACTAATGAAAAACTGTTTTTT.

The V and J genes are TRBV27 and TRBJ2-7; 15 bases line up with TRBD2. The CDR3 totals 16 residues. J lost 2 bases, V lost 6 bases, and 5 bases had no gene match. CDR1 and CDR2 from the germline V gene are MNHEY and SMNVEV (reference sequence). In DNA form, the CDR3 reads TGTGCCAGCAGCGGGACTAGCGGGGGGCGAGCCTACGAGCAGTACTTC. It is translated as CASSGTSGGRAYEQYF.

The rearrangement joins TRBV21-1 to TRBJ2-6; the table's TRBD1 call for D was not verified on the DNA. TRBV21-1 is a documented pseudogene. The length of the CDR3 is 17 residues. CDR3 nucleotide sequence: TGTGCCAGCAGAGCGGGACAGGGGGTGTGGGGGGCCAACGTCCTGACTTTC. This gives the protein CASRAGQGVWGANVLTF.

CDR3 sequence (DNA): TGCAGTGCGGACAGGGATACTGAAGCTTTCTTT. Protein: CSADRDTEAFF. This chain connects TRBV20-1 to TRBJ1-1; 8 bases map to TRBD1. V trimming: 6 bases; J trimming: 5 bases; junction bases outside the gene matches: 2. The CDR3 sequence is 11 residues long. Germline V gene sequence: CDR1 DFQATT, CDR2 SNEGSKA (reference sequence).

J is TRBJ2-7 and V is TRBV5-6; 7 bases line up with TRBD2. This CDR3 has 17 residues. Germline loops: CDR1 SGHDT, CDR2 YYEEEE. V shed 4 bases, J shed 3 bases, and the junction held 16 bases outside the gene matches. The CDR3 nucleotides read TGTGCCAGCAGCCCTACCGGCGCAGGGAGGGGAATCTACGAGCAGTACTTC. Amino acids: CASSPTGAGRGIYEQYF.

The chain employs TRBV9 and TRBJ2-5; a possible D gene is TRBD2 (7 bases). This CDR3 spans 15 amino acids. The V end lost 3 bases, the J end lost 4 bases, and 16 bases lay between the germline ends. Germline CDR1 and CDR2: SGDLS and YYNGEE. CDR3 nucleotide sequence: TGTGCCAGCAGCGCCCGGGCAGGGGAGGGAGAGACCCAGTACTTC. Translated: CASSARAGEGETQYF. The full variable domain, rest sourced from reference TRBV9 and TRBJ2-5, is DSGVTQTPKHLITATGQRVTLRCSPRSGDLSVYWYQQSLDQGLQFLIQYYNGEERAKGNILERFSAQQFPDLHSELNLSSLELGDSALYFCASSARAGEGETQYFGPGTRLLVL.

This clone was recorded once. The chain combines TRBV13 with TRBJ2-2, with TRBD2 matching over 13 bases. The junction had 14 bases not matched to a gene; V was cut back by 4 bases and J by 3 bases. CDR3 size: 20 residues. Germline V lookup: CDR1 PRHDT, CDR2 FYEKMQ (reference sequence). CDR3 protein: CASSSSTSGGPSYYTGELFF. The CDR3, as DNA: TGTGCCAGCAGCTCCTCGACTAGCGGGGGGCCTTCCTATTACACCGGGGAGCTGTTTTTT. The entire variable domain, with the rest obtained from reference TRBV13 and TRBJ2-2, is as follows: AAGVIQSPRHLIKEKRETATLKCYPIPRHDTVYWYQQGPGQDPQFLISFYEKMQSDKGSIPDRFSAQQFSDYHSELNMSSLELGDSALYFCASSSSTSGGPSYYTGELFFGEGSRLTVL.

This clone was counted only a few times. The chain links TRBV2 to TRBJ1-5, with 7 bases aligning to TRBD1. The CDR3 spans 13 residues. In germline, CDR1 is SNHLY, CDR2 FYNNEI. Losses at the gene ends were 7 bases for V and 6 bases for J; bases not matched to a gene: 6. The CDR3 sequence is CASTDRESQPQHF. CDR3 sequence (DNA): TGTGCCAGCACAGACAGGGAGAGTCAGCCCCAGCATTTT.

Here the CDR3 DNA reads TGTGCCAGCAGGACCCGGGACAGGAGGGTTTGCTCCTACAATGAGCAGTTCTTC. Protein product: CASRTRDRRVCSYNEQFF. This rearrangement joins TRBV21-1 to TRBJ2-1; the table gives TRBD1 as D, unverified against the DNA. TRBV21-1 is classified as a pseudogene. The CDR3 loop spans 18 amino acids.

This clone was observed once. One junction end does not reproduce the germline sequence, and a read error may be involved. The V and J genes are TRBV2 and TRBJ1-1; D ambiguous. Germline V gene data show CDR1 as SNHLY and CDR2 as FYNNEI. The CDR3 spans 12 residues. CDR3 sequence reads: CASSEALPLTTF. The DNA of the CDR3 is TGTGCCAGCAGTGAAGCGCTTCCCCTCACGACTTTT.

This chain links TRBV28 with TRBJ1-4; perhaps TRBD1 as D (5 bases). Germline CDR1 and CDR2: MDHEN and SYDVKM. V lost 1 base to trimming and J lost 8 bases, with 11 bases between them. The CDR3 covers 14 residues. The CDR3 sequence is CASSLFDSQEKLFF. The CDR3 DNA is TGTGCCAGCAGTTTATTCGACAGCCAGGAAAAACTGTTTTTT.

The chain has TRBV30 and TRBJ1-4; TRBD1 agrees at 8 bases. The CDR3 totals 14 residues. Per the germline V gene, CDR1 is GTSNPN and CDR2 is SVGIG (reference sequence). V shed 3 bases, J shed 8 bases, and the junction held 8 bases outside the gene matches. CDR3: CAWSPGQGMEKLFF. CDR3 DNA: TGTGCCTGGAGCCCCGGACAGGGAATGGAAAAACTGTTTTTT.

CDR3 in DNA: TGTGCCAGCTTCCCGGGGGGGCCGGGCACAGATACGCAGTATTTT. Its translation is CASFPGGPGTDTQYF. The chain couples TRBV6-5 to TRBJ2-3; TRBD2 matches 8 bases. V shed 8 bases, J shed 1 base, and the junction held 8 bases outside the gene matches. This CDR3 is 15 amino acids long. Germline V CDR1 and CDR2: MNHEY, SVGAGI.

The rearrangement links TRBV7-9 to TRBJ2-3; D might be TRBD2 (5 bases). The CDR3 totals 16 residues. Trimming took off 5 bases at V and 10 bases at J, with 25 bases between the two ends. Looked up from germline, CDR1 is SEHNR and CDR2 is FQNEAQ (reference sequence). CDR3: CASSPAVAYRTVAQYF. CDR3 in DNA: TGTGCCAGCAGCCCGGCGGTAGCGTATCGCACAGTGGCGCAGTATTTT.

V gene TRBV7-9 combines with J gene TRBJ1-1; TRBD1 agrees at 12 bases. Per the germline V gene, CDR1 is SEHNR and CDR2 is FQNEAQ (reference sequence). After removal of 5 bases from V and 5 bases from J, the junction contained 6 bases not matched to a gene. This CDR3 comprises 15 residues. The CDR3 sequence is CASSPRDRGRTEAFF. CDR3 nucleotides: TGTGCCAGCAGCCCCCGGGACAGGGGGCGGACTGAAGCTTTCTTT.

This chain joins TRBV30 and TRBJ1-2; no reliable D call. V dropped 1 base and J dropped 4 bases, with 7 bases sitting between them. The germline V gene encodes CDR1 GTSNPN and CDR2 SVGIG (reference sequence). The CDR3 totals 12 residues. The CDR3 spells CAWSDSLYGYTF. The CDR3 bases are TGTGCCTGGAGTGACAGTCTCTATGGCTACACCTTC.

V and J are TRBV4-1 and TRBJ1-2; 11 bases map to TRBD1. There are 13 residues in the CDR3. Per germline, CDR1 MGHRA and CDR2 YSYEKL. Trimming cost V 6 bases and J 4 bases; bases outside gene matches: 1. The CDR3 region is CASRGTGGYGYTF. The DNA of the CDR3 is TGCGCCAGCAGGGGGACAGGGGGCTATGGCTACACCTTC.

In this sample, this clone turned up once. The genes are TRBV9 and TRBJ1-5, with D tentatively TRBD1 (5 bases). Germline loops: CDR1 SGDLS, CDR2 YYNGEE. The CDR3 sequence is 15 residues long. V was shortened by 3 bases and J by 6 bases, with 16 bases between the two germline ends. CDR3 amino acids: CASSAPRGRGQPQHF. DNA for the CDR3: TGTGCCAGCAGCGCACCTAGGGGTAGAGGTCAGCCCCAGCATTTT.

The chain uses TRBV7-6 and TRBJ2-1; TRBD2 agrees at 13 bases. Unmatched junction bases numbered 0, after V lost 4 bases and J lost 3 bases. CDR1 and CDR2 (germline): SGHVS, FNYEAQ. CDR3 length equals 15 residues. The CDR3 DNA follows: TGTGCCAGCAGCTGGACTAGCGGGAGCTACAATGAGCAGTTCTTC. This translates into CASSWTSGSYNEQFF.

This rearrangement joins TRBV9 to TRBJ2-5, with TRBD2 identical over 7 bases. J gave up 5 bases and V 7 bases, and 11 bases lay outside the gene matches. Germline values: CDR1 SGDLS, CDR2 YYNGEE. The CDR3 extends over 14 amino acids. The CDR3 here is CASSPLGGSETQYF. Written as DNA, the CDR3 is TGTGCCAGCTCCCCACTGGGGGGGTCGGAGACCCAGTACTTC.

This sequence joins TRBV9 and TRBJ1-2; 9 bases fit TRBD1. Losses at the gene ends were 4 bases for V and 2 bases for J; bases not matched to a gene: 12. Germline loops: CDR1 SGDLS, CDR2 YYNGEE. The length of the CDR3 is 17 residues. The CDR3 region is CASSSYPGTGFNYGYTF. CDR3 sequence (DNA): TGTGCCAGCAGCTCCTATCCCGGGACAGGGTTCAACTATGGCTACACCTTC. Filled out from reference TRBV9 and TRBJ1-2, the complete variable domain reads DSGVTQTPKHLITATGQRVTLRCSPRSGDLSVYWYQQSLDQGLQFLIQYYNGEERAKGNILERFSAQQFPDLHSELNLSSLELGDSALYFCASSSYPGTGFNYGYTFGSGTRLTVV.

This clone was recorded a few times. The CDR3 reads CASSYSQLPINYGYTF. CDR3 DNA sequence: TGTGCCAGCAGTTACTCCCAACTCCCGATTAACTATGGCTACACCTTC. The V call is TRBV6-5, the J call TRBJ1-2, with D hard to call. The ends were cut back, 0 bases at V and 1 base at J, with 12 bases in the middle. Germline V gene lookup returns CDR1 MNHEY and CDR2 SVGAGI. The CDR3 has 16 amino acids.

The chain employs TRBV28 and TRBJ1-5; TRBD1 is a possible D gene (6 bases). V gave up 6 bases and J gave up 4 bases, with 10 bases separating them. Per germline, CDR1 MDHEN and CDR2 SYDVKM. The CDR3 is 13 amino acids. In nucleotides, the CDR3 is TGTGCCAGCAGACAGGGTAGGAATCAGCCCCAGCATTTT. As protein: CASRQGRNQPQHF.

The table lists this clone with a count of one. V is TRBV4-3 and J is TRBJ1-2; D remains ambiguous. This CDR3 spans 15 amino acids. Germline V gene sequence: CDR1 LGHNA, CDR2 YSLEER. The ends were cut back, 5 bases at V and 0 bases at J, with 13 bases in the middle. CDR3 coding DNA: TGCGCCAGCAGCACAGCCCCTGAAGCTAACTATGGCTACACCTTC. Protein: CASSTAPEANYGYTF.

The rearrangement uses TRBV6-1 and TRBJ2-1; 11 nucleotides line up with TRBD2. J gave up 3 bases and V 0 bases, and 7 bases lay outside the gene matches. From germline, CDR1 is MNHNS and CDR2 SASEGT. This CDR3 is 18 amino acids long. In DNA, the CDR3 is TGTGCCAGCAGTGAAGCGCTTCGGACTAGCGGGCTCTACAATGAGCAGTTCTTC. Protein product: CASSEALRTSGLYNEQFF.